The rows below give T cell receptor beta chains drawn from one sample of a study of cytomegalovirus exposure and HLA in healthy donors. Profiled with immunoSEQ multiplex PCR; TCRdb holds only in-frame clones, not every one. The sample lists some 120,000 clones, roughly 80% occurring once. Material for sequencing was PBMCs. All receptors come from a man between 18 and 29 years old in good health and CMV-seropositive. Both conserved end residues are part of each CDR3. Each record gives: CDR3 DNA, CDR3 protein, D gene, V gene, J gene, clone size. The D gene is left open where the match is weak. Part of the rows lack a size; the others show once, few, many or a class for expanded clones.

CDR3 DNA: TGTGCCATCAGTGAGATGGGGGGTTCACCCCTCCACTTT
CDR3 protein: CAISEMGGSPLHF
D gene: NA
V gene: TRBV10-3
J gene: TRBJ1-6
clone size: NA

CDR3 DNA: TGTGCCAGCAGCTTGGCCGGGGATCCAAGGAGGTTAAATGAAAAACTGTTTTTT
CDR3 protein: CASSLAGDPRRLNEKLFF
D gene: NA
V gene: TRBV5-5
J gene: TRBJ1-4
clone size: few

CDR3 DNA: TGTGCCAGCAGCTTAGCGAGAGGGGGACAGGAGTACTTC
CDR3 protein: CASSLARGGQEYF
D gene: TRBD1
V gene: TRBV7-2
J gene: TRBJ2-7
clone size: NA

CDR3 DNA: TGCGCCAGCAGCTATAGCGGGAGCAGTTACGAGCAATACTTC
CDR3 protein: CASSYSGSSYEQYF
D gene: TRBD2
V gene: TRBV5-1
J gene: TRBJ2-7
clone size: NA

CDR3 DNA: TGTGCCACCAGCAGAGATCTAGGCGGATTGGGCACAGATACGCAGTATTTT
CDR3 protein: CATSRDLGGLGTDTQYF
D gene: NA
V gene: TRBV15
J gene: TRBJ2-3
clone size: once

CDR3 DNA: TGCAGCGTTGAAGCCTCCGACATAAGTGGCGGCTACACCTTC
CDR3 protein: CSVEASDISGGYTF
D gene: NA
V gene: TRBV29-1
J gene: TRBJ1-2
clone size: NA

CDR3 DNA: TGCGCCAGCAGCTTGGACGGTCGCGGCACTGAAGCTTTCTTT
CDR3 protein: CASSLDGRGTEAFF
D gene: NA
V gene: TRBV5-1
J gene: TRBJ1-1
clone size: NA

CDR3 DNA: TGTGCCAGTAGTATACTAGCGGGGCAAGAGACCCAGTACTTC
CDR3 protein: CASSILAGQETQYF
D gene: TRBD2
V gene: TRBV19
J gene: TRBJ2-5
clone size: once

CDR3 DNA: TGCGCCAGCAGCTTGTACAAAAGCACAGATACGCAGTATTTT
CDR3 protein: CASSLYKSTDTQYF
D gene: NA
V gene: TRBV5-1
J gene: TRBJ2-3
clone size: NA

CDR3 DNA: TGTGCCAGCAGACCCAGGGGGGTCGGCTACACCTTC
CDR3 protein: CASRPRGVGYTF
D gene: TRBD1
V gene: TRBV6-1
J gene: TRBJ1-2
clone size: few

CDR3 DNA: TGTGCCAGCAGCTCGGGACAAGTTAGCAATCAGCCCCAGCATTTT
CDR3 protein: CASSSGQVSNQPQHF
D gene: NA
V gene: TRBV5-8
J gene: TRBJ1-5
clone size: NA

CDR3 DNA: TGTGCCAGCAGCCAAGTCGGCCTGCGGGAGACCCAGTACTTC
CDR3 protein: CASSQVGLRETQYF
D gene: NA
V gene: TRBV14
J gene: TRBJ2-5
clone size: NA

CDR3 DNA: TGTGCCAGCAGTGGGGGACTAGCGGAGAACACCGGGGAGCTGTTTTTT
CDR3 protein: CASSGGLAENTGELFF
D gene: TRBD2
V gene: TRBV6-1
J gene: TRBJ2-2
clone size: NA

CDR3 DNA: TGTGCCAGCAACAAAGATACGCAGTATTTT
CDR3 protein: CASNKDTQYF
D gene: NA
V gene: TRBV2
J gene: TRBJ2-3
clone size: NA

CDR3 DNA: TGTGCCAGCTCGCCCCAATCCGGGACTAGCGGGATAGACGAGCAGTACTTC
CDR3 protein: CASSPQSGTSGIDEQYF
D gene: TRBD2
V gene: TRBV18
J gene: TRBJ2-7
clone size: NA

CDR3 DNA: TGTGCCAGCAGTTACTCCGGGGACAGGGGGCTAAGCGAGCAGTACTTC
CDR3 protein: CASSYSGDRGLSEQYF
D gene: TRBD1
V gene: TRBV6-6
J gene: TRBJ2-7
clone size: NA

CDR3 DNA: TGTGCCAGCAGCTCACCGACAGGGTTGAACACTGAAGCTTTCTTT
CDR3 protein: CASSSPTGLNTEAFF
D gene: TRBD1
V gene: TRBV7-6
J gene: TRBJ1-1
clone size: NA

CDR3 DNA: TGCAGCGTTCTAGCTTGGACTAGGGTGAGCCCAGATACGCAGTATTTT
CDR3 protein: CSVLAWTRVSPDTQYF
D gene: TRBD2
V gene: TRBV29-1
J gene: TRBJ2-3
clone size: NA

CDR3 DNA: TGTGCCAGCAGCTTGGATCGGGTCACAGATACGCAGTATTTT
CDR3 protein: CASSLDRVTDTQYF
D gene: NA
V gene: TRBV5-4
J gene: TRBJ2-3
clone size: NA

CDR3 DNA: TGTGCCAGCAGCTTAGCGCCCGGGAACACAGATACGCAGTATTTT
CDR3 protein: CASSLAPGNTDTQYF
D gene: NA
V gene: TRBV7-2
J gene: TRBJ2-3
clone size: NA

CDR3 DNA: TGTGCCAGCAGCCCAAGAGCGACAGGGCTGAAAAACTATGGCTACACCTTC
CDR3 protein: CASSPRATGLKNYGYTF
D gene: TRBD1
V gene: TRBV5-5
J gene: TRBJ1-2
clone size: NA

CDR3 DNA: TGTGCCAGCAGCTTATACAGGGGGACTGGAAACACCATATATTTT
CDR3 protein: CASSLYRGTGNTIYF
D gene: TRBD1
V gene: TRBV13
J gene: TRBJ1-3
clone size: few

CDR3 DNA: TGCGCCAGCAGCCAAAAGGGGGCCGGGACAGTGAGCTCCCTTCGGACAGATACGCAGTATTTT
CDR3 protein: CASSQKGAGTVSSLRTDTQYF
D gene: TRBD1
V gene: TRBV4-1
J gene: TRBJ2-3
clone size: NA

CDR3 DNA: TGCGCCAGCAGCTTGTCGCGGAGAAACAATGAGCAGTTCTTC
CDR3 protein: CASSLSRRNNEQFF
D gene: NA
V gene: TRBV5-1
J gene: TRBJ2-1
clone size: NA

CDR3 DNA: TGCGCCAGCAGCCAATGGGAGAATGCAACTAATGAAAAACTGTTTTTT
CDR3 protein: CASSQWENATNEKLFF
D gene: NA
V gene: TRBV4-3
J gene: TRBJ1-4
clone size: NA

CDR3 DNA: TGTGCCTGGCACCGCCAGGGTGGGGCTGAAGCTTTCTTT
CDR3 protein: CAWHRQGGAEAFF
D gene: NA
V gene: TRBV30
J gene: TRBJ1-1
clone size: NA

CDR3 DNA: TGTGCCAGCAGCGTAGAAGGGGGCGATGAGCAGTTCTTC
CDR3 protein: CASSVEGGDEQFF
D gene: TRBD1
V gene: TRBV9
J gene: TRBJ2-1
clone size: NA

CDR3 DNA: TGTGCCAGCAGCATCGGGGTAGGGTTCGACACCGGGGAGCTGTTTTTT
CDR3 protein: CASSIGVGFDTGELFF
D gene: NA
V gene: TRBV21-1
J gene: TRBJ2-2
clone size: NA

CDR3 DNA: TGTGCCAGTAGTACACTGAGGGGGACTGAAGCTTTCTTT
CDR3 protein: CASSTLRGTEAFF
D gene: NA
V gene: TRBV19
J gene: TRBJ1-1
clone size: NA

CDR3 DNA: TGCGCCAGCAGCCAGACTAGCGGGAGTGCTCGGTTCTTC
CDR3 protein: CASSQTSGSARFF
D gene: TRBD2
V gene: TRBV10-1
J gene: TRBJ2-1
clone size: once

CDR3 DNA: TGCGCCAGCAGCCAAGATCTAACTAGCGGAGAGACCCAGTACTTC
CDR3 protein: CASSQDLTSGETQYF
D gene: TRBD2
V gene: TRBV4-3
J gene: TRBJ2-5
clone size: NA

CDR3 DNA: TGTGCCAGCACAACAGGTAGCAATCAGCCCCAGCATTTT
CDR3 protein: CASTTGSNQPQHF
D gene: NA
V gene: TRBV7-8
J gene: TRBJ1-5
clone size: NA

CDR3 DNA: TGTGCCAGCAGCTCATCAGCGGGGGCCGGGGAGCTGTTTTTT
CDR3 protein: CASSSSAGAGELFF
D gene: TRBD2
V gene: TRBV5-4
J gene: TRBJ2-2
clone size: NA

CDR3 DNA: TGTGCCAGCAGCTCGGGACTAGCGGGAGAGCTAGAGACCCAGTACTTC
CDR3 protein: CASSSGLAGELETQYF
D gene: TRBD2
V gene: TRBV9
J gene: TRBJ2-5
clone size: few

CDR3 DNA: TGTGCCAGCAGTTACTTTGGCGGCTACGAGCAGTACTTC
CDR3 protein: CASSYFGGYEQYF
D gene: NA
V gene: TRBV6-5
J gene: TRBJ2-7
clone size: few